A selection of T cell receptor beta chains follows, all from one sample in a study of regulatory T cells in long-lasting Graves disease. TCRdb recomputed calls from the multiplex PCR reads with MiXCR, one row per CDR3 protein. This table holds fewer than 450,000 distinct CDR3 sequences, about a quarter found once. The source material was peripheral blood mononuclear cells (PBMCs), sampled when the disease was refractory, from a patient treated with antithyroid drugs. Receptor source: a female donor with Graves disease. CDR3s include the opening cysteine and the closing phenylalanine or tryptophan. D genes are given only for firm matches. Size is stated for part of the rows, as once, few or many counts, or as a class when the clone is expanded.

TRBJ2-7 - - TRBV24-1 TGTGCCACTGGGGGGACGGTGGTGGACGAGCAGTACTTC CATGGTVVDEQYF
TRBJ1-1 - TRBD1 TRBV19 TGTGCCAGTAGTCTGCAGGGGGCGTACACTGAAGCTTTCTTT CASSLQGAYTEAFF
TRBJ2-4 few TRBD2 TRBV7-2 TGTGCCAGCAGCTTAGTAGGGACTAGCGGGTATCGAGCCAAAAACATTCAGTACTTC CASSLVGTSGYRAKNIQYF
TRBJ1-2 many - TRBV20-1 TGCAGTGCTAGAGATCATGGGTGGACGAAGAGAGACTATGGCTACACCTTC CSARDHGWTKRDYGYTF
TRBJ1-2 few - TRBV5-1 TGCGCCAGCAGCTTGGGCAGGGACGGCTATGGCTACACCTTC CASSLGRDGYGYTF
TRBJ1-2 many TRBD1 TRBV5-1 TGCGCCAGCAGCAAAACCGGGACAGGACCTTATGGCTACACCTTC CASSKTGTGPYGYTF
TRBJ1-1 few TRBD1 TRBV5-1 TGCGCCAGCAGCACTAGGGCCGGGACAGGAAACACTGAAGCTTTCTTT CASSTRAGTGNTEAFF
TRBJ2-7 many - TRBV28 TGTGTGACGGGCAATTCCTACGAGCAGTACTTC CVTGNSYEQYF
TRBJ1-5 few - TRBV6-1 TGTGCCAGCAGTTACCGCCTTAAGACAGCCCCGACGGGGAATAGCAATCAGCCCCAGCATTTT CASSYRLKTAPTGNSNQPQHF
TRBJ1-4 - - TRBV7-9 TGTGCCAGCAGCTTAGCTCTGCAGGCTAATGAAAAACTGTTTTTT CASSLALQANEKLFF
TRBJ2-5 - TRBD2 TRBV25-1 TGTGCCAGCAGTGAATGGAGGACTAGCGGAGAGACCCAGTACTTC CASSEWRTSGETQYF
TRBJ1-2 - - TRBV7-9 TGTGCCAGCGGAAATTTTCGTGGGGTCCTTTATGGCTACACCTTC CASGNFRGVLYGYTF
TRBJ1-3 many - TRBV28 TGTGCCAGCAGCAAGGACGCTTCGAGCTCTGGAAACACCATATATTTT CASSKDASSSGNTIYF
TRBJ2-5 many - TRBV29-1 TGCAGCGTTGAATTTGCGACTACCCCACAAGAGACCCAGTACTTC CSVEFATTPQETQYF
TRBJ2-7 many - TRBV6-1 TGTGCCAGCAGTGAAGCGGGCGGGGAGCACTACGAGCAGTACTTC CASSEAGGEHYEQYF
TRBJ1-1 many TRBD1 TRBV28 TGTGCCAGCAGCTACCCGGGACAGGAAGAGGGTGACACTGAAGCTTTCTTT CASSYPGQEEGDTEAFF
TRBJ2-3 - - TRBV12-3/TRBV12-4 TGTGCCAGCAGTCGCCCTTTGGGTGGGGGTCGCACAGATACGCAGTATTTT CASSRPLGGGRTDTQYF
TRBJ2-1 - TRBD2 TRBV7-3 TGTGCCAGCAGCTCTAGCGGGCGATACAATGAGCAGTTCTTC CASSSSGRYNEQFF
TRBJ1-1 - TRBD1 TRBV28 TGTGCCAGCAGTTTCCCCTGGGACAGGTTAAGTGAAGCTTTCTTT CASSFPWDRLSEAFF
TRBJ2-2 - - TRBV19 TGTGCCAGTAGTATCGGGGCAGGGTCTCGAACCGGGGAGCTGTTTTTT CASSIGAGSRTGELFF
TRBJ2-4 many - TRBV20-1 TGCAGTGCTAGGCCCGGGACATCCAAAAACATTCAGTACTTC CSARPGTSKNIQYF
TRBJ2-7 few TRBD1 TRBV14 TGTGCCAGCAGCAATACCCTCTATGGACAGGGCTACGAGCAGTACTTC CASSNTLYGQGYEQYF
TRBJ1-1 - - TRBV18 TGTGCCGGCTCAACCGACACTGAAGCTTTCTTT CAGSTDTEAFF
TRBJ2-7 - - TRBV18 TGTGCCAGCTCACCAGGGTTCGACGAGCAGTACTTC CASSPGFDEQYF
TRBJ1-6 few - TRBV5-5 TGTGCCAGCAGCCCAACCCCGGCGGTTTTCAGTTCACCCCTCCACTTT CASSPTPAVFSSPLHF
TRBJ1-1 many - TRBV2 TGTGCCAGCAGTGAGGAGGGGGTTAGCGCTGAAGCTTTCTTT CASSEEGVSAEAFF
TRBJ1-1 - - TRBV29-1 TGCAGCGTTGCGGCCGTTACTGAAGCTTTCTTT CSVAAVTEAFF
TRBJ1-4 - - TRBV5-1 TGCGCCAGCAGCTCGGGGGCCGATGAAAAACTGTTTTTT CASSSGADEKLFF
TRBJ2-7 many TRBD1 TRBV28 TGTGCCAGCAGTCTCTTCGGGACAGGGTACGAGCAGTACTTC CASSLFGTGYEQYF
TRBJ1-4 - - TRBV10-3 TGTGCCATCGGGAGGGCAACTAATGAAAAACTGCTTTTT CAIGRATNEKLLF
TRBJ2-4 - - TRBV12-3/TRBV12-4 TGTGCCAGCAGTGTTAGCGGTCCAGCGAGGAACATTCAGTACTTC CASSVSGPARNIQYF
TRBJ2-3 - - TRBV7-3 TGTGCCAGCAGCCCATGGGACACAGATACGCAGTATTTT CASSPWDTDTQYF
TRBJ2-2 - TRBD2 TRBV19 TGTGCCAGTAGTATTGGCCTAGCGGATCTGCCAGTCAACACCGGGGAGCTGTTTTTT CASSIGLADLPVNTGELFF
TRBJ2-1 - TRBD1 TRBV2 TGTGCCAGCAGCGAGGGACAGGATCCAATGAATGAGCAGTTCTTC CASSEGQDPMNEQFF
TRBJ2-5 few TRBD2 TRBV5-1 TGCGCCAGCAGCTTGCAGACTAGCGGAGAGACCCAGTACTTC CASSLQTSGETQYF
TRBJ1-1 many - TRBV27 TGTGCCAGCAGTTTACGGGGGGCGCACACTGAAGCTTTCTTT CASSLRGAHTEAFF
TRBJ1-1 many TRBD1 TRBV24-1 TGTGCCACCAGTGGTTGGACAGGGACCAGAATTGAAGCTTTCTTT CATSGWTGTRIEAFF
TRBJ1-4 - TRBD1 TRBV19 TGTGCCAGTAGCCGAAACAGGGGAGAAAAACTGTTTTTT CASSRNRGEKLFF
TRBJ2-4 few TRBD2 TRBV11-2 TGTGCCAGCAGCACCCACGGGGGGGGAAACATTCAGTACTTC CASSTHGGGNIQYF
TRBJ2-7 few - TRBV28 TGTGCCAGCAGTTTCACGGCTCTCACCTACGAGCAGTACTTC CASSFTALTYEQYF
TRBJ2-3 - TRBD2 TRBV6-1 TGTGCCAGCAGTAGAGCTCGGACTAGCGGGAGGGCCCCAGATACGCAGTATTTT CASSRARTSGRAPDTQYF
TRBJ1-3 few TRBD1 TRBV5-1 TGCGCCAGCAGCTTGGACAGGGGAGGAATCACTGGAAACACCATATATTTT CASSLDRGGITGNTIYF
TRBJ2-7 - TRBD2 TRBV5-1 TGCGCCAGCAGCTCCATGCGGGAGGAAGAGCAGTACTTC CASSSMREEEQYF
TRBJ1-1 many - TRBV6-1 TGTGCCAGCAGGTCTACAGGGACGAACACTGAAGCTTTCTTT CASRSTGTNTEAFF
TRBJ1-6 few - TRBV20-1 TGCAGTGCTAGAGATCGAGAGGGCTCAAATTCACCCCTCCACTTT CSARDREGSNSPLHF
TRBJ2-7 many - TRBV28 TGTGCCAGCAGTCTAACGATACCCCGGACTAATTCCTACGAGCAGTACTTC CASSLTIPRTNSYEQYF
TRBJ1-1 many - TRBV6-1 TGTGCCACTACGGGTAACACCATATTCGACACTGAAGCTTTCTTT CATTGNTIFDTEAFF
TRBJ1-4 - TRBD1 TRBV4-2 TGTGCCAGCAGCCCGACCGGGACAGGGGATGAAAAACTGTTTTTT CASSPTGTGDEKLFF
TRBJ2-7 many - TRBV13 TGTGCCAGCAGCTTAAAGTCCTACGAGCAGTACTTC CASSLKSYEQYF
TRBJ2-5 - - TRBV5-1 TGCGCCAGCAGCTTGGGGCTTCTTATCCAAGAGACCCAGTACTTC CASSLGLLIQETQYF
TRBJ2-7 - TRBD1 TRBV19 TGTGCCAGCAAAAAGGGACAGGGCACCTCCTACGAGCAGTACTTC CASKKGQGTSYEQYF
TRBJ2-5 many - TRBV12-3/TRBV12-4 TGTGCCAGCAGTTGGAGAACGAGTGAGACCCAGTACTTC CASSWRTSETQYF
TRBJ1-6 many TRBD1 TRBV12-3/TRBV12-4 TGTGCCACCAGTCTTGAGACAGGGCCAGCTTCACCCCTCCACTTT CATSLETGPASPLHF
TRBJ2-7 few TRBD2 TRBV20-1 TGCAGTGCTAGGAATCTAGCGGGAGGGCCCGACGAGCAGTACTTC CSARNLAGGPDEQYF
TRBJ1-5 many - TRBV28 TGTGCCAGTACCAGGGTTCCTCAGCCCCAGCATTTT CASTRVPQPQHF
TRBJ1-4 - - TRBV30 TGTGCCTGGAGTTGGGGGGATGAAAAACTGTTTTTT CAWSWGDEKLFF
TRBJ2-2 few - TRBV13 TGTGCCAGCAGCTTGTCCGCGGCTAGGGAGCTGTTTTTT CASSLSAARELFF